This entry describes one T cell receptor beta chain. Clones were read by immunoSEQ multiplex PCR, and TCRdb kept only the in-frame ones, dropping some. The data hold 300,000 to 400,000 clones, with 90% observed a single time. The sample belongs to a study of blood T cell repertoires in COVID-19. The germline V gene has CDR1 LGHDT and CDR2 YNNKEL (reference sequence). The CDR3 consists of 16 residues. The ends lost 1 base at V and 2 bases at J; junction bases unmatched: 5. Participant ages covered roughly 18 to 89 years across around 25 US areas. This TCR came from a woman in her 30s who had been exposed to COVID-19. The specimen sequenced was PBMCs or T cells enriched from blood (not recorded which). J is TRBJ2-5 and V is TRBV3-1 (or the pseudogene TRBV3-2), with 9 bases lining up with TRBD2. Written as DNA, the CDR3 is TGTGCCAGCAGCCAAGTGGCGGGGGGGCCTCAAGAGACCCAGTACTTC. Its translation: CASSQVAGGPQETQYF.